The 14 T cell receptor beta chains presented below share a single source sample, sequenced in a study of ipilimumab plus nivolumab after autologous stem cell transplantation. Repertoires were generated with immunoSEQ multiplex PCR, while TCRdb's copy carries only in-frame clones and drops some. The sample lists 15,000 to 20,000 clones; around 81% were seen once. Sequencing used PBMCs, obtained in a trial of ipilimumab plus nivolumab as post-transplant consolidation. The receptors here all came from a male donor with diffuse large B-cell lymphoma.

This clone was seen just once. J is TRBJ1-1 and V is TRBV6-6, with D hard to call. V was cut by 11 bases and J by 1 base, with 8 bases left in between. In germline, CDR1 is MNHNY, CDR2 SVGAGI (reference sequence). The length of the CDR3 is 11 residues. The CDR3 bases are TGTGCCGCCCGGGGGAACACTGAAGCTTTCTTT. Encoded protein: CAARGNTEAFF.

The chain employs TRBV6-5 and TRBJ2-2; 10 nucleotides match TRBD1. V dropped 4 bases and J dropped 5; count of bases not matched to a gene: 4. The CDR3 totals 15 residues. Germline V gives CDR1 MNHEY, CDR2 SVGAGI. As DNA, the CDR3 is TGTGCCAGCAGTTCGGGACAGGGGAGAACCGGGGAGCTGTTTTTT. It codes for CASSSGQGRTGELFF.

This clone showed up just once. V gene TRBV2 combines with J gene TRBJ1-4; D might be TRBD1 (5 bases). CDR3 length: 14 amino acids. V lost 1 base and J 8 bases, leaving 11 bases between the germline ends. Germline V CDR1 and CDR2: SNHLY, FYNNEI. Written as DNA, the CDR3 is TGTGCCAGCAGTGAAGTTGGCAGGGACGAAAAACTGTTTTTT. Translation: CASSEVGRDEKLFF.

V and J are TRBV7-9 and TRBJ2-5; D possibly corresponds to TRBD1 (5 bases). This CDR3 is 15 amino acids long. CDR1 is SEHNR, CDR2 FQNEAQ, per germline (reference sequence). V was shortened by 2 bases and J by 2 bases, with 12 bases between the two germline ends. The CDR3 sequence: CASSLIGHTQETQYF. DNA of the CDR3: TGTGCCAGCAGCTTAATTGGACACACACAAGAGACCCAGTACTTC.

V and J are TRBV27 and TRBJ1-2, with 7 bases aligning to TRBD1. CDR1 is MNHEY, CDR2 SMNVEV, per germline (reference sequence). CDR3 length: 13 amino acids. V trimming: 5 bases; J trimming: 4 bases; junction bases outside the gene matches: 4. CDR3 amino acids: CASSNRGPYGYTF. The CDR3 bases are TGTGCCAGCAGTAACAGGGGCCCCTATGGCTACACCTTC.

This clone was observed a handful of times. The chain recombines TRBV19 with TRBJ1-5; TRBD1 might be the D (5 bases). The CDR3 runs to 14 residues. The germline V gene encodes CDR1 LNHDA and CDR2 SQIVND (reference sequence). Trimming pared 7 bases from V and 6 bases from J, leaving 16 bases between. The CDR3 bases are TGTGCCAGTAACCTCAGGGAGTTGCGTCAGCCCCAGCATTTT. Amino acid sequence: CASNLRELRQPQHF.

The chain employs TRBV6-1 and TRBJ1-2; D remains ambiguous. Germline assignment: CDR1 MNHNS and CDR2 SASEGT. V lost 0 bases, J lost 8 bases, and 7 bases lay in between. There are 12 residues in the CDR3. CDR3 DNA sequence: TGTGCCAGCAGTGAAGCGGCAGGAGGCTACACCTTC. It encodes CASSEAAGGYTF.

The rearrangement uses TRBV2 and TRBJ1-5, with D hard to call. Germline-derived CDR1 and CDR2 are SNHLY and FYNNEI. This CDR3 has 12 amino acids. Deletions cut 5 bases from V and 6 bases from J, with 8 bases between. The CDR3 sequence is CASSLASQPQHF. The CDR3 DNA reads as TGTGCCAGCAGTCTTGCCTCTCAGCCCCAGCATTTT.

The rearrangement joins TRBV7-2 to TRBJ2-5; TRBD2 matches 8 bases. This CDR3 comprises 16 residues. Germline V gives CDR1 SGHTA, CDR2 FQGNSA. With V trimmed by 2 bases and J by 4 bases, 9 bases remained unmatched. The CDR3 sequence is CASSLFGTSIGETQYF. The CDR3 coding sequence is TGTGCCAGCAGCTTATTCGGGACTAGTATTGGAGAGACCCAGTACTTC.

The chain is built from TRBV2 and TRBJ2-1; 7 nucleotides agree with TRBD1. The ends lost 2 bases at V and 9 bases at J; junction bases unmatched: 16. Germline assignment: CDR1 SNHLY and CDR2 FYNNEI. The CDR3 runs 17 residues. In DNA form, the CDR3 reads TGTGCCAGCAGTGAATCCCACGCGACAGGGCCTTTGAGTGAGCAGTTCTTC. It encodes CASSESHATGPLSEQFF.

This clone qualifies as medium-sized. V is TRBV19 and J is TRBJ1-5, with 7 bases that match TRBD1. Germline CDR1 is LNHDA and CDR2 is SQIVND (reference sequence). Trimming at V came to 7 bases and at J to 4 bases, leaving 10 bases not matched to a gene. There are 15 residues in the CDR3. CDR3 protein: CASNFRQGGNQPQHF. In DNA, the CDR3 is TGTGCCAGTAATTTCCGACAGGGAGGTAATCAGCCCCAGCATTTT.

The rearrangement joins TRBV7-4 to TRBJ2-7, with TRBD1 as a possible D gene (6 bases). Per germline, CDR1 SGHVT and CDR2 SQSDAQ. Trimming took 5 bases from V and 2 from J, leaving 19 bases between them. This CDR3 is built from 16 residues. CDR3 nucleotides: TGTGCCAGCAGCGAATTCGTACGGGCAGGGGCCTACGAGCAGTACTTC. Encoded protein: CASSEFVRAGAYEQYF.

The chain links TRBV7-6 to TRBJ1-3; D remains unclear. Germline loops: CDR1 SGHVS, CDR2 FNYEAQ. This CDR3 region has 16 residues. Trimming removed 2 bases from V and 0 bases from J, with 11 bases in between. The CDR3 here is CASSLTNQLSGNTIYF. The CDR3 DNA is TGTGCCAGCAGCTTAACCAACCAGCTCTCTGGAAACACCATATATTTT.

V is TRBV19 and J is TRBJ1-1; TRBD1 matches at 8 bases. Per germline, CDR1 LNHDA and CDR2 SQIVND (reference sequence). The CDR3 consists of 14 residues. V lost 5 bases, J lost 5 bases, and 7 bases stayed unmatched. CDR3 sequence (DNA): TGTGCCAGTAGTCGGCTTACAGGGGGTACTGAAGCTTTCTTT. It specifies CASSRLTGGTEAFF.